This T cell receptor beta chain stems from a study of T-cell memory formation after mild COVID-19. V was pared by 5 bases and J by 8 bases, with 14 bases of the junction left unmatched. Germline-derived CDR1 and CDR2 are DFQATT and SNEGSKA (reference sequence). This CDR3 is 15 amino acids long. Via MiXCR, TCRdb re-called the 5' RACE reads, giving one row per CDR3 protein. Of around 420,000 distinct CDR3 sequences in the sample, 20% to 25% were seen once. V gene TRBV20-1 combines with J gene TRBJ2-4; TRBD1 aligns across 8 bases. The source of this sequence is an adult woman who had mild COVID-19 (a few samples of this study predate the infection). Cell type and time point are not known. The sample comprised PBMCs or a T cell subset sorted from them (not recorded which). The CDR3 sequence is CSARLTGARWDIQYF. CDR3 in DNA: TGCAGTGCTCGCTTGACAGGGGCCCGGTGGGACATTCAGTACTTC.